Listed below are T cell receptor beta chains from one sample, sequenced in a study of T cell responses to AZD1222 COVID-19 vaccine. Method: immunoSEQ multiplex PCR; TCRdb's copy keeps in-frame clones and lacks some. The sample yields some 130,000 clones, about 80% seen once. The source was peripheral blood, collected on day 0 of AZD1222 vaccination. These receptors were collected from an adult in good health. The CDR3 runs from the conserved cysteine through the conserved F or W. A D gene is named only where the DNA matches it firmly. Clone size is given for some rows only: seen once, a few or many times, or a class if the clone is expanded.

>once|TRBJ2-7|TRBV19|14|TRBD2
CASRLTSATYEQYF
TGTGCCAGTAGGCTGACTAGCGCAACCTACGAGCAGTACTTC
>-|TRBJ2-1|TRBV19|13|-
CASSIALGGGEFF
TGTGCCAGTAGTATAGCCCTCGGGGGCGGGGAGTTCTTC
>-|TRBJ1-3|TRBV29-1|20|-
CSVPSFRDTTFPSSGNTIYF
TGCAGCGTCCCCTCCTTCAGGGACACTACTTTCCCGAGCTCTGGAAACACCATATATTTT
>-|TRBJ2-5|TRBV29-1|12|TRBD1
CSVETGVWAQYF
TGCAGCGTAGAGACAGGGGTATGGGCCCAGTACTTC
>-|TRBJ1-1|TRBV29-1|13|-
CSVVRQANTEAFF
TGCAGCGTTGTAAGACAGGCGAACACTGAAGCTTTCTTT
>-|TRBJ2-2|TRBV27|16|-
CASSSSPGQNTGELFF
TGTGCCAGCAGTTCCTCCCCGGGACAGAACACCGGGGAGCTGTTTTTT
>-|TRBJ2-1|TRBV7-8|16|TRBD2
CASSPGLAGGRDEQFF
TGTGCCAGCAGCCCGGGACTAGCGGGGGGGCGGGATGAGCAGTTCTTC
>-|TRBJ1-6|TRBV7-2|15|-
CASSLAIQMNSPLHF
TGTGCCAGCAGTCTGGCAATCCAGATGAATTCACCCCTCCACTTT
>-|TRBJ1-5|TRBV2|13|-
CASSEVQAGPQHF
TGTGCCAGCAGTGAAGTCCAGGCAGGGCCCCAGCATTTT
>few|TRBJ1-1|TRBV19|14|-
CASRITEMNTEAFF
TGTGCCAGTAGGATAACAGAAATGAACACTGAAGCTTTCTTT
>-|TRBJ2-1|TRBV4-1|14|-
CASSQGRQNNEQFF
TGCGCCAGCAGCCAAGGCAGACAGAACAATGAGCAGTTCTTC
>-|TRBJ1-1|TRBV9|13|-
CASSSYRETEAFF
TGTGCCAGCAGCTCCTACAGGGAAACTGAAGCTTTCTTT
>-|TRBJ2-7|TRBV5-1|13|-
CASSRDVAYEQYF
TGCGCCAGCAGCCGGGACGTAGCCTACGAGCAGTACTTC
>-|TRBJ2-5|TRBV14|13|-
CASSHFRRETQYF
TGTGCCAGCAGCCACTTCAGACGGGAGACCCAGTACTTC
>-|TRBJ2-5|TRBV28|15|TRBD1
CASSLGQGYQETQYF
TGTGCCAGCAGTCTGGGACAGGGATATCAAGAGACCCAGTACTTC
>-|TRBJ1-1|TRBV28|16|-
CASSSGGGVRNTEAFF
TGTGCCAGCAGCTCCGGGGGAGGGGTTAGGAACACTGAAGCTTTCTTT
>-|TRBJ1-2|TRBV19|12|-
CASSIVDSGYTF
TGTGCCAGTAGTATAGTTGACTCGGGCTACACCTTC
>-|TRBJ1-1|TRBV6-2/TRBV6-3|13|-
CASSLRGSTEAFF
TGTGCCAGCAGTCTCAGGGGCAGCACTGAAGCTTTCTTT
>-|TRBJ2-1|TRBV2|14|-
CASSGQVTYNEQFF
TGTGCCAGCAGTGGACAGGTTACCTACAATGAGCAGTTCTTC
>-|TRBJ1-6|TRBV10-3|12|TRBD1
CATRDSLIPLHF
TGTGCCACCCGGGACAGCCTTATACCCCTCCACTTT
>-|TRBJ1-4|TRBV19|12|-
CASRIHNEKLFF
TGTGCCAGTAGGATTCATAATGAAAAACTGTTTTTT
>-|TRBJ1-4|TRBV6-6|13|-
CASSRAGSEKLFF
TGTGCCAGCAGCAGGGCGGGGAGTGAAAAACTGTTTTTT
>-|TRBJ1-2|TRBV14|14|-
CASSQSRVPSGYTF
TGTGCCAGCAGCCAATCCAGGGTTCCAAGCGGCTACACCTTC
>-|TRBJ1-1|TRBV6-5|14|TRBD1
CASTRDRDRTEAFF
TGTGCCAGCACACGGGACAGGGACAGGACTGAAGCTTTCTTT
>-|TRBJ2-7|TRBV5-1|14|TRBD1
CASSLGTGGFEQYF
TGCGCCAGCAGCTTGGGAACAGGGGGCTTCGAGCAGTACTTC
>-|TRBJ2-3|TRBV5-8|16|TRBD2
CASSWARGGAADTQYF
TGTGCCAGCAGCTGGGCCCGGGGGGGCGCAGCAGATACGCAGTATTTT